One sample yielded the 23 T cell receptor beta chains listed below, sequenced in a study of T cell repertoires in cytomegalovirus infection. TCRdb re-called the reads through MiXCR, storing one row per CDR3 protein. Of about 500,000 distinct CDR3 sequences in the sample, roughly a third were seen once. Which antigens these TCRs recognize remains unknown. The sample consisted of cultured PBMCs, taken from culture after CMV antigen stimulation. These receptors all come from a human donor in good health (CMV status not recorded). Some clones in this sample may be carry-over from other donors' samples.

The chain recombines TRBV4-1 with TRBJ2-7; D perhaps matches TRBD1 (5 bases). Germline values: CDR1 MGHRA, CDR2 YSYEKL. The V gene lost 3 bases and the J gene lost 0 bases, with 12 bases spanning the gap. The CDR3 extends over 15 amino acids. CDR3 protein: CASSQILDSSYEQYF. CDR3 nucleotide sequence: TGCGCCAGCAGCCAGATACTCGACAGCTCCTACGAGCAGTACTTC.

This clonotype has a count of ten or more. V usage is TRBV6-5 and J usage is TRBJ2-3, with 7 bases fitting TRBD2. The germline gives CDR1 MNHEY, CDR2 SVGAGI. V lost 2 bases to trimming and J lost 0 bases; unmatched junction nucleotides: 14. This CDR3 has 19 residues. CDR3 sequence reads: CASSYTYPSGTTSTDTQYF. The CDR3 DNA sequence: TGTGCCAGCAGTTACACCTACCCGTCAGGGACTACTAGCACAGATACGCAGTATTTT.

The gene calls are TRBV9 and TRBJ2-1; D perhaps matches TRBD2 (6 bases). The germline V gene has CDR1 SGDLS and CDR2 YYNGEE. CDR3 length equals 16 residues. Trimming shortened V by 0 bases and J by 0 bases, and 10 bases separated the two germline ends. The DNA for the CDR3 is TGTGCCAGCAGCGTAGGGGGACTCCGCTCCTACAATGAGCAGTTCTTC. It translates to CASSVGGLRSYNEQFF. Complete variable domain (other parts from reference TRBV9 and TRBJ2-1): DSGVTQTPKHLITATGQRVTLRCSPRSGDLSVYWYQQSLDQGLQFLIQYYNGEERAKGNILERFSAQQFPDLHSELNLSSLELGDSALYFCASSVGGLRSYNEQFFGPGTRLTVL.

The chain carries TRBV19 and TRBJ2-2; the match to TRBD2 covers 8 bases. This CDR3 is built from 17 residues. The V gene's germline CDR1 is LNHDA and CDR2 SQIVND (reference sequence). V shed 4 bases, J shed 4 bases, and the junction held 11 bases outside the gene matches. The CDR3 is CASSRSGGDLITGELFF. The CDR3 DNA is TGTGCCAGTAGTAGGTCCGGGGGGGATCTTATCACCGGGGAGCTGTTTTTT.

The chain links TRBV7-2 to TRBJ2-3; D possibly corresponds to TRBD1 (6 bases). V lost 4 bases and J lost 3, with 11 bases in between. The CDR3 totals 14 residues. Germline values: CDR1 SGHTA, CDR2 FQGNSA. The CDR3, as DNA: TGTGCCAGCAGCTCTCACAGGGTAACAGATACGCAGTATTTT. It translates to CASSSHRVTDTQYF.

This sequence joins TRBV29-1 and TRBJ2-2; 7 nucleotides agree with TRBD2. V gave up 4 bases and J gave up 3 bases; unmatched junction bases: 11. Per germline, CDR1 SQVTM and CDR2 ANQGSEA. There are 16 residues in the CDR3. CDR3 in DNA: TGCAGCGTTGGGTTCGGGTTCCTAGCGGACACCGGGGAGCTGTTTTTT. It yields the protein CSVGFGFLADTGELFF.

This clonotype came up many times. The chain employs TRBV7-2 and TRBJ2-1; 9 nucleotides line up with TRBD2. V dropped 1 base and J dropped 7; count of bases not matched to a gene: 5. CDR3 length: 15 residues. Germline CDR1 reads SGHTA; CDR2 reads FQGNSA. The DNA for the CDR3 is TGTGCCAGCAGCTTAGGAGTAGCGGGGGCAAATGAGCAGTTCTTC. It is translated as CASSLGVAGANEQFF.

This clonotype was seen repeatedly, ten times or more. This chain links TRBV6-1 with TRBJ2-3; 9 nucleotides align to TRBD1. The CDR3 has 17 amino acids. V was clipped by 5 bases and J by 4 bases; unmatched bases: 13. The germline CDR1 and CDR2 sequences are MNHNS and SASEGT. The CDR3 is CASSTPGTGWRADTQYF. Here the CDR3 DNA reads TGTGCCAGCAGTACCCCCGGGACAGGGTGGAGGGCAGATACGCAGTATTTT.

This chain joins TRBV7-2 and TRBJ1-5; D is uncertain. Germline-derived CDR1 and CDR2 are SGHTA and FQGNSA. Deletions cut 6 bases from V and 5 bases from J, with 11 bases between. This CDR3 region has 13 residues. CDR3 loop: CASSLSPDQPQHF. The CDR3 coding sequence is TGTGCCAGCAGTCTATCCCCCGATCAGCCCCAGCATTTT. Based on the CDR3 plus reference TRBV7-2 and TRBJ1-5, the full variable domain is GAGVSQSPSNKVTEKGKDVELRCDPISGHTALYWYRQSLGQGLEFLIYFQGNSAPDKSGLPSDRFSAERTGGSVSTLTIQRTQQEDSAVYLCASSLSPDQPQHFGDGTRLSIL.

The chain links TRBV11-3 to TRBJ2-5; D not certain. The V gene's germline CDR1 is SGHNT and CDR2 YENEEA. The ends were cut back, 5 bases at V and 0 bases at J, with 10 bases in the middle. The length of the CDR3 is 14 residues. The CDR3 is CASSANSHQETQYF. CDR3 nucleotide sequence: TGTGCCAGCAGCGCAAACAGCCACCAAGAGACCCAGTACTTC. Full variable domain (rest looked up from reference TRBV11-3 and TRBJ2-5): EAGVVQSPRYKIIEKKQPVAFWCNPISGHNTLYWYLQNLGQGPELLIRYENEEAVDDSQLPKDRFSAERLKGVDSTLKIQPAELGDSAVYLCASSANSHQETQYFGPGTRLLVL.

This clonotype was recorded many times. This chain connects TRBV7-9 to TRBJ2-1; a possible D gene is TRBD2 (6 bases). CDR1 is SEHNR and CDR2 is FQNEAQ in the germline V gene (reference sequence). Between the trimmed V and J ends, which lost 4 bases and 9 bases, there was a span of 10 bases. The CDR3 is made up of 12 amino acids. CDR3 DNA: TGTGCCAGCAGCTCCGCTAGCGCTGAGCAGTTCTTC. Its translation is CASSSASAEQFF.

This clonotype was seen only a few times. The chain is built from TRBV27 and TRBJ1-1, with D tentatively TRBD1 (5 bases). The CDR3 covers 15 residues. The V gene's germline CDR1 is MNHEY and CDR2 SMNVEV (reference sequence). The V end lost 6 bases, the J end lost 2 bases, and 16 bases lay between the germline ends. The CDR3 loop reads CASSDEGQGNTEAFF. The CDR3 nucleotides read TGTGCCAGCAGCGACGAGGGTCAGGGAAACACTGAAGCTTTCTTT.

This clonotype was counted between two and nine times. This chain connects TRBV12-3 or TRBV12-4 to TRBJ2-5; 8 bases fit TRBD2. This CDR3 has 19 residues. Trimming cost V 8 bases and J 5 bases; bases outside gene matches: 25. This CDR3 is CASSRDSGTLGFGGETQYF. The DNA for the CDR3 is TGTGCCAGCTCCCGTGATAGCGGGACGCTGGGTTTTGGAGGCGAGACCCAGTACTTC.

CDR3 residues: CASSRLASGAYTGELFF. Here the CDR3 DNA reads TGTGCCAGCAGCCGGCTAGCTAGCGGCGCCTACACCGGGGAGCTGTTTTTT. J is TRBJ2-2 and V is TRBV7-2, with 7 positions matching TRBD2. After removal of 5 bases from V and 3 bases from J, the junction contained 12 bases not matched to a gene. Looked up from germline, CDR1 is SGHTA and CDR2 is FQGNSA. This CDR3 spans 17 amino acids. Drawing the rest from reference TRBV7-2 and TRBJ2-2, the complete variable domain is GAGVSQSPSNKVTEKGKDVELRCDPISGHTALYWYRQSLGQGLEFLIYFQGNSAPDKSGLPSDRFSAERTGGSVSTLTIQRTQQEDSAVYLCASSRLASGAYTGELFFGEGSRLTVL.

The chain uses TRBV4-3 and TRBJ1-3, with a possible D match to TRBD1 (6 bases). Deletions cut 0 bases from V and 2 bases from J, with 11 bases between. From germline, CDR1 is LGHNA and CDR2 YSLEER. The CDR3 covers 16 residues. The CDR3 coding sequence is TGCGCCAGCAGCCAAGACCGCCAGGGGCCTGGAAACACCATATATTTT. Amino acids: CASSQDRQGPGNTIYF.

This chain joins TRBV7-9 and TRBJ2-3; possibly TRBD1 or TRBD2 for D (6 bases each). The CDR3 runs 17 residues. Germline V lookup: CDR1 SEHNR, CDR2 FQNEAQ (reference sequence). Trimming pared 6 bases from V and 0 bases from J, leaving 19 bases between. CDR3 DNA: TGTGCCAGCAGGAAGGGGGGCTGGATCCTCAGCACAGATACGCAGTATTTT. Encoded protein: CASRKGGWILSTDTQYF.

V usage is TRBV20-1 and J usage is TRBJ2-3; D is possibly TRBD2 (6 bases). CDR3 length equals 13 residues. Germline V gene sequence: CDR1 DFQATT, CDR2 SNEGSKA (reference sequence). V was pared by 5 bases and J by 2 bases, with 11 bases between. The CDR3 nucleotides are TGCAGTGCTTCGGCGGGGTACACAGATACGCAGTATTTT. It yields the protein CSASAGYTDTQYF.

This chain connects TRBV30 to TRBJ2-5; 10 nucleotides align to TRBD2. Germline V gene data show CDR1 as GTSNPN and CDR2 as SVGIG (reference sequence). The CDR3 covers 15 residues. The trim removed 0 bases at V and 4 bases at J, leaving 5 bases unmatched. CDR3 in amino acids: CAWSVSLAGVETQYF. The CDR3, as DNA: TGTGCCTGGAGTGTTTCTCTAGCGGGAGTAGAGACCCAGTACTTC.

V gene TRBV9 combines with J gene TRBJ2-7; 7 bases are a match to TRBD2. Trimming removed 4 bases from V and 4 bases from J; junction bases left unmatched: 8. Germline values: CDR1 SGDLS, CDR2 YYNGEE. The CDR3 covers 14 residues. CDR3 sequence: CASSSRTRMYEQYV. The CDR3 DNA reads TGTGCCAGCAGCTCTCGGACTAGAATGTACGAGCAGTACGTC.

This clonotype has just one count. This rearrangement joins TRBV10-3 to TRBJ2-1, with 7 bases matching TRBD2. Trimming took 0 bases from V and 7 from J; bases not matched to a gene: 6. Germline V CDR1 and CDR2: ENHRY, SYGVKD. This CDR3 spans 15 amino acids. CDR3 protein: CAISESSTSKNEQFF. As DNA, the CDR3 is TGTGCCATCAGTGAGTCGTCGACTAGCAAGAATGAGCAGTTCTTC.

The CDR3 loop reads CATSGGLAGGSEQYF. The DNA for the CDR3 is TGTGCCACCAGCGGGGGACTAGCGGGAGGGAGCGAGCAGTACTTC. The chain links TRBV15 to TRBJ2-7; 16 bases agree with TRBD2. The CDR3 has 15 amino acids. V was clipped by 5 bases and J by 6 bases; unmatched bases: 4. The germline CDR1 and CDR2 sequences are LNHNV and YYDKDF (reference sequence).

This clonotype was seen a few times. This chain joins TRBV12-5 and TRBJ2-1; no clear D gene. The CDR3 runs 18 residues. Germline values: CDR1 LGHNT, CDR2 FRNRAP. The V gene lost 0 bases and the J gene lost 6 bases, with 21 bases spanning the gap. CDR3 DNA: TGTGCTAGTGGTTTGGTACTGGGTGGCGAGAACAAGGGCAATGAGCAGTTCTTC. Encoded protein: CASGLVLGGENKGNEQFF.

This clonotype was picked up a small number of times. CDR3 in DNA: TGTGCCAGCAGTAGAACAGGGGGCATAGGTTCTGGGGCCAACGTCCTGACTTTC. It encodes CASSRTGGIGSGANVLTF. The rearrangement uses TRBV6-5 and TRBJ2-6; 9 bases align to TRBD1. This CDR3 has 18 amino acids. Per germline, CDR1 MNHEY and CDR2 SVGAGI. Losses at the gene ends were 5 bases for V and 1 base for J; bases not matched to a gene: 9.